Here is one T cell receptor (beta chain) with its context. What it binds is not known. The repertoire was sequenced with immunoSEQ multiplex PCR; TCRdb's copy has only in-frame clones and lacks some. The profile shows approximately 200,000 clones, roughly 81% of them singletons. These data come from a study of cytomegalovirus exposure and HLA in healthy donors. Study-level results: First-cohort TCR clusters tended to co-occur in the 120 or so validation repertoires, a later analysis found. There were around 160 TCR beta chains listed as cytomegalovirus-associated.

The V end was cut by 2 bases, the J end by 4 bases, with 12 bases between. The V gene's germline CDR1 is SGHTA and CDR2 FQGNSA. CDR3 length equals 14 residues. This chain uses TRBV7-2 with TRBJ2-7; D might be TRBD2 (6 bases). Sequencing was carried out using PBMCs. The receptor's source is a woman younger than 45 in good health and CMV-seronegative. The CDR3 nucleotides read TGTGCCAGCAGCTTACTGGGACTTCGATACGAGCAGTACTTC. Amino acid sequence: CASSLLGLRYEQYF.